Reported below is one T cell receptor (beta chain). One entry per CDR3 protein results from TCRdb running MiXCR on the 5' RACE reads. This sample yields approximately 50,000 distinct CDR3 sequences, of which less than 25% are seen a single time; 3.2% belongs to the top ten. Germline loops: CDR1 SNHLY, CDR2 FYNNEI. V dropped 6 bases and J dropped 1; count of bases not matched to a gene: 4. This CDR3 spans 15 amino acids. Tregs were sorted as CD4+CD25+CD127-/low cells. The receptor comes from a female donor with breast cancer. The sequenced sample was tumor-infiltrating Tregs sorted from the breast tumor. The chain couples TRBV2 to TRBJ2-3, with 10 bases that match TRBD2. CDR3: CASSPLAGGTDTQYF. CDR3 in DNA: TGTGCCAGCAGCCCCCTAGCGGGAGGCACAGATACGCAGTATTTT. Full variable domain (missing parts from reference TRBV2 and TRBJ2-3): EPEVTQTPSHQVTQMGQEVILRCVPISNHLYFYWYRQILGQKVEFLVSFYNNEISEKSEIFDDQFSVERPDGSNFTLKIRSTKLEDSAMYFCASSPLAGGTDTQYFGPGTRLTVL.